One TCR beta chain is described in this entry. It has no known antigen specificity. At one of its ends the junction is not consistent with the germline gene, which may arise from a read error. Expansion of CD8+CD57+ cells had been shown by flow cytometry in the patients chosen for sequencing. Severe acquired aplastic anemia was diagnosed in all patients according to International Study of Aplastic Anemia and Agranulocytosis and Camitta criteria. No patient had received any therapy when blood was sampled. In this study, sorted CD4+ and CD8+ T cells from the blood of healthy subjects and of severe aplastic anemia patients had their TCR repertoires deep-sequenced. In the USA, patient enrollment took place under clinicaltrials.gov protocols 00001620, 01623167, 00001397, 00071045, 00081523 and 00961064. Ficoll-Paque density gradient centrifugation was used to isolate peripheral blood mononuclear cells. Before DNA extraction, CD4+ and CD8+ T cells were sorted with FACS or magnetic beads.

The data stem from a study of CD8+CD57+ T cells in acquired aplastic anemia (dated by TCRdb to the late 2010s). Regarding the research as a whole: A mean of about 3.2 ug of DNA, ranging from roughly 0.17 to 30 ug, was extracted from sorted CD4+ and CD8+ cells. CD8+CD57+ expansion was defined as a frequency above the mean frequency observed in healthy subjects.

The investigation overall reported the following: Although around 30 CD8+ CDR3 sequences were shared by patients and controls, these sequences appeared highly expressed in patients and within the immunodominant clones of patients. CD8+ Simpson's diversity did not differ significantly between patients and healthy controls (P=0.060).

Genomic DNA served as template for TCR beta VDJ combination and CDR3 sequence profiling. An Illumina HiSeq 2000 was used for TCR repertoire sequencing. In the original analysis: TRBV/TRBJ rearrangement plots, CDR3 size and DJ length profiles, and Simpson's diversity index were used to assess repertoires. The most abundant DNA sequence in the deep sequencing data was defined as the immunodominant clone. CDR3 amino acid sequences were screened for sharing across subjects and compared with published repertoires and the VDJdb database. In-frame beta chains were kept once TCRdb had trimmed the public reads at Q25 with fastp and called clones with MiXCR. Entries that share a CDR3 protein sequence are merged under the most common genes and DNA. TCRdb's processing, not the authors', yielded these V and J calls. The sample table shows 150,000 to 170,000 distinct CDR3 sequences, and just over 50% are seen once. About 12% of the sample is held by the ten biggest clonotypes.

The CDR3, from cysteine to phenylalanine, totals 12 residues. Left in the record is the CDR3 DNA by itself, 36 bases read in frame from the first base. The sequence was collected from a human donor with aplastic anemia. The material sequenced was sorted CD4+, CD8+, or CD8+CD57+ T cells (not recorded which) from PBMCs. The chain is made from TRBV12-3 or TRBV12-4 and TRBJ2-1; 10 junctional bases match TRBD2. The DNA sequence is as follows: TGTGCCAGCACCTTAAGCGGGAGGGCCCCGTCCTTC. This yields the protein CASTLSGRAPSF.